Listed here are 2 T cell receptor beta chains from one sample, sequenced in a study of blood T cell repertoires in COVID-19. The method was immunoSEQ multiplex PCR; TCRdb's version includes in-frame clones alone and lacks a portion of them. The sample carries around 140,000 clones, roughly 84% recorded once. The sequenced sample consisted of peripheral blood. The origin of the receptors is a man aged 60-69 years with active or convalescent COVID-19.

The rearrangement uses TRBV7-2 and TRBJ2-7; 8 bases agree with TRBD1. V lost 4 bases to trimming and J lost 4 bases; unmatched junction nucleotides: 9. The CDR3 consists of 15 residues. Germline-derived CDR1 and CDR2 are SGHTA and FQGNSA. CDR3 loop: CASSSFSGGEYEQYF. CDR3 nucleotides: TGTGCCAGCAGCTCCTTTTCAGGGGGCGAGTACGAGCAGTACTTC.

The DNA for the CDR3 is TGTGCCAGCAGCTTAGATCGGGAGAACACCGGGGAGCTGTTTTTT. It translates to CASSLDRENTGELFF. This rearrangement joins TRBV11-3 to TRBJ2-2; TRBD2 is a possible D gene (5 bases). The V end was cut by 0 bases, the J end by 1 base, with 6 bases between. Germline V lookup: CDR1 SGHNT, CDR2 YENEEA. The CDR3 has 15 residues. The full variable domain, its missing parts supplied by reference TRBV11-3 and TRBJ2-2, is EAGVVQSPRYKIIEKKQPVAFWCNPISGHNTLYWYLQNLGQGPELLIRYENEEAVDDSQLPKDRFSAERLKGVDSTLKIQPAELGDSAVYLCASSLDRENTGELFFGEGSRLTVL.